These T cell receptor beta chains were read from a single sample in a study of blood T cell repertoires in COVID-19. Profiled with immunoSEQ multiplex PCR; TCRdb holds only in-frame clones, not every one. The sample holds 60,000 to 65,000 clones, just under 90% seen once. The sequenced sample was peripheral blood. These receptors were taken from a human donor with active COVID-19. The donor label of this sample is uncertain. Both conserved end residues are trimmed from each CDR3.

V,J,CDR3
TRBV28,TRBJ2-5,ASSLLARTSPKTQY
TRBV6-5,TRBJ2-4,AILAVIAKNIQY
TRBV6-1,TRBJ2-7,ASSERIHRPSSYEQY
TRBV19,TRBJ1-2,ASSFAGTGGDYT
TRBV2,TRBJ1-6,ASSSGANSPLH
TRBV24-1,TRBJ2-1,ATSDMGAGLNEQF
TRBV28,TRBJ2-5,ASGAGRGETQY
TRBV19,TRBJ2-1,ASKGGSTSYNEQF
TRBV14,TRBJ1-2,ASSQQGFGYT
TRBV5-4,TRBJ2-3,ASGSGGTGWKSNTDTQY
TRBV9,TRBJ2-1,ASSVLANNEQF
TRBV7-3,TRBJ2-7,ASSLNLAGGEQY
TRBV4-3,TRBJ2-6,ASSPQNTGANVLT
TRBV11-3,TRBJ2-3,ASSLGSLTDTQY
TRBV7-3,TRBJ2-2,ASSSQGANAGELF
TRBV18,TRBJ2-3,ASSRDTSNTQY
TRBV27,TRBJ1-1,ASSTRQGRHFEAF
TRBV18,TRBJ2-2,ASSPPMWQTGELF
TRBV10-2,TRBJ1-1,ASSDRVGTEAF
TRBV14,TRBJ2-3,ASSRWTGGADTQY
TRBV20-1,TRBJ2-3,SASYRRGLGGADTQY
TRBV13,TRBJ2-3,ASSWRLAGGRDTQY
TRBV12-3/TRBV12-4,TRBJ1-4,ASSFPLEKLF
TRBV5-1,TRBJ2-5,ASRRRGPPETQY
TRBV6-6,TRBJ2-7,ASGTGGDEQY
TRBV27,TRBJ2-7,ASSTGVEQY
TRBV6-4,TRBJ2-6,ASSDSPLRSGANVLT
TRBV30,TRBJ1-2,AWIGDRGYGYT
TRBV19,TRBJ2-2,ASSGTGVNGELF
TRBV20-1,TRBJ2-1,SASSIGGSYNEQF
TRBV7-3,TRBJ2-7,ASSAGLGSSYEQY
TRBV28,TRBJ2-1,ASSPWTGLGTSYNEQF
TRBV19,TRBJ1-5,ASSILGTNQPQH
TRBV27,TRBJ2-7,ASSLRGQGAGFRPYEQY
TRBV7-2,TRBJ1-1,ASSFTGTGPVEAF
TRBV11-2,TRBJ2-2,ASISQNRATGELF
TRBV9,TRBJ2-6,ASSPPDTGGANVLT
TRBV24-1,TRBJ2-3,ATSVGGGDTDTQY
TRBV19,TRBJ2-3,ASSIREGGPADTQY
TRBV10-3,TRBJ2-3,AISEEISTDTQY
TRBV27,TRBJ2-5,ASSSRGQGETQY
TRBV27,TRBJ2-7,ASSFQGSHEQY
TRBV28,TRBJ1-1,ASSIPREGTEAF
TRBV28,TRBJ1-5,ASFPDRVYSNQPQH
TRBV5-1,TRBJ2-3,ASSLGVRSGGRDTQY
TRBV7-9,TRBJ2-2,ASSFSSGSSGELF
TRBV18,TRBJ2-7,ASSPSTGTDEQY
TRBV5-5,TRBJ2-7,ASSFRRGETYEQY
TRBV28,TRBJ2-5,ASSGLAGVPQETQY
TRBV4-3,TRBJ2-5,ASSQRLAGGTQY
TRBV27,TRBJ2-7,ASNIRDREREQY
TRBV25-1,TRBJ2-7,ASSESVRANVQY
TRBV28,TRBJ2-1,ASSFGTSGYNEQF
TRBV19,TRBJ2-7,ATTGTRNEQY
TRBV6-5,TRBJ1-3,ASSYSPGNTIY
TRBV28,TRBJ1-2,ASQDRDGYT
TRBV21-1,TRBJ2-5,ASSKEKSGGAWETQY
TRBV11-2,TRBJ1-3,ASSPYFGQAKDGNTIY
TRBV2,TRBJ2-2,ASRGQGGAGELF
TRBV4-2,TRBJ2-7,ASSQPSQGAREQY